The 27 T cell receptor beta chains given below trace back to one sample, sequenced in a study of blood T cells in healthy people across ages. Primers used in a second PCR of about 7 to 12 cycles were a sample-barcoded 5' primer and a J-beta primer mix. MiXCR, run by TCRdb on the 5' RACE reads, gives a single entry per CDR3 protein. This repertoire shows around 870,000 distinct CDR3 sequences, 29% found once; its top ten account for 15% to 20%. The sample comprised blood. These receptors were obtained from a woman at least 80 years old in good health.

This clonotype has ten or more counts. The J gene is TRBJ2-3, the V gene TRBV25-1; D is ambiguous. Germline values: CDR1 MGHDK, CDR2 SYGVNS. This CDR3 comprises 16 residues. V lost 3 bases to trimming and J lost 3 bases, with 16 bases between them. The CDR3 coding sequence is TGTGCCAGCAGTGATCTGGGAACTACTGGGACAGATACGCAGTATTTT. It is translated as CASSDLGTTGTDTQYF.

This clonotype was seen repeatedly, ten times or more. The rearrangement joins TRBV7-2 to TRBJ2-1, with a weak D call TRBD2 (5 bases). CDR3 length: 14 amino acids. Trimming left V 1 base short and J 9 bases short, with 13 bases between. Germline lookup yields CDR1 SGHTA and CDR2 FQGNSA. For the CDR3, the DNA is TGTGCCAGCAGCTTAGGGACCGCCCGGGGTGAGCAGTTCTTC. Translation: CASSLGTARGEQFF. Using reference TRBV7-2 and TRBJ2-1 for the parts outside the CDR3, the full variable domain is GAGVSQSPSNKVTEKGKDVELRCDPISGHTALYWYRQSLGQGLEFLIYFQGNSAPDKSGLPSDRFSAERTGGSVSTLTIQRTQQEDSAVYLCASSLGTARGEQFFGPGTRLTVL.

This clonotype was observed at least ten times. The chain combines TRBV25-1 with TRBJ1-2; 9 positions match TRBD1. V lost 5 bases, J lost 7 bases, and 8 bases stayed unmatched. CDR1 is MGHDK and CDR2 is SYGVNS in the germline V gene. The CDR3 sequence is 14 residues long. CDR3 sequence: CASSFGQGRIGYTF. The CDR3, as DNA: TGTGCCAGCAGTTTCGGACAGGGGAGGATTGGCTACACCTTC.

There are a few counts of this clonotype. This chain joins TRBV10-1 and TRBJ2-5, with TRBD1 as a possible D gene (6 bases). Germline V gene data show CDR1 as WNHNN and CDR2 as SYGVQD (reference sequence). V lost 2 bases to trimming and J lost 11 bases, with 18 bases between them. The length of the CDR3 is 14 residues. CDR3 sequence: CASSESQGGFGQYF. The CDR3 nucleotides are TGCGCCAGCAGTGAGAGCCAAGGGGGATTTGGGCAGTACTTC.

For this clonotype: A much larger clone sits a single nucleotide away, making a read error possible. The CDR3 spells CANSGTARETQYF. The CDR3 bases are TGTGCCAACTCGGGGACAGCCCGAGAGACCCAGTACTTC. The rearrangement joins TRBV18 to TRBJ2-5; 7 nucleotides agree with TRBD1. Germline CDR1 reads KGHSH; CDR2 reads LQKENI. This CDR3 spans 13 amino acids. V trimming: 10 bases; J trimming: 4 bases; junction bases outside the gene matches: 9. The whole variable domain, filled in from reference TRBV18 and TRBJ2-5, reads NAGVMQNPRHLVRRRGQEARLRCSPMKGHSHVYWYRQLPEEGLKFMVYLQKENIIDESGMPKERFSAEFPKEGPSILRIQQVVRGDSAAYFCANSGTARETQYFGPGTRLLVL.

This clonotype has ten or more counts. This chain joins TRBV4-3 and TRBJ2-5, with TRBD2 matching over 9 bases. Per germline, CDR1 LGHNA and CDR2 YSLEER. V was clipped by 8 bases and J by 4 bases; unmatched bases: 8. This CDR3 is built from 14 residues. This chain's CDR3 is CASSRTSEAETQYF. Written as DNA, the CDR3 is TGCGCCAGCTCTCGGACTAGCGAGGCAGAGACCCAGTACTTC.

In the case of this clonotype: Just one base apart from a much larger clone, this may be a read error. The chain recombines TRBV5-6 with TRBJ1-2; 7 bases are a match to TRBD1. The CDR3 runs to 18 residues. Germline loops: CDR1 SGHDT, CDR2 YYEEEE. Trimming at V came to 7 bases and at J to 7 bases, leaving 25 bases not matched to a gene. CDR3 nucleotide sequence: TGTGCCAGCGGATCCTACAGGGGCCGCATCCTGATAGGGTCTGGCTACACCTTC. As protein: CASGSYRGRILIGSGYTF.

The rearrangement uses TRBV19 and TRBJ2-7; D is undetermined. Per the germline V gene, CDR1 is LNHDA and CDR2 is SQIVND (reference sequence). This CDR3 region has 16 residues. The ends were cut back, 0 bases at V and 6 bases at J, with 18 bases in the middle. Written as DNA, the CDR3 is TGTGCCAGTAGTATAGATCTCCGGCCAGATCTTCGCGAGCAGTACTTC. Translation gives CASSIDLRPDLREQYF.

This clonotype has only a few counts. This sequence joins TRBV7-9 and TRBJ1-1; D is unresolved. With 4 bases removed from V and 10 bases from J, the gap between germline ends came to 28 bases. Germline lookup yields CDR1 SEHNR and CDR2 FQNEAQ (reference sequence). This CDR3 comprises 17 residues. CDR3 in amino acids: CASSSRAGGQTPLVAFF. CDR3 bases: TGTGCCAGCAGCTCACGGGCCGGAGGGCAGACCCCCTTAGTAGCTTTCTTT.

The gene calls are TRBV27 and TRBJ2-2; tentative D call: TRBD2 (5 bases). The CDR3 covers 13 residues. Looked up from germline, CDR1 is MNHEY and CDR2 is SMNVEV (reference sequence). Deletions cut 6 bases from V and 5 bases from J, with 10 bases between. CDR3: CASRRGRTGELFF. The DNA for the CDR3 is TGTGCCAGCAGACGGGGAAGGACCGGGGAGCTGTTTTTT.

The genes are TRBV5-1 and TRBJ2-2, with 9 bases aligning to TRBD2. Per the germline V gene, CDR1 is SGHRS and CDR2 is YFSETQ. This CDR3 comprises 15 residues. V trimming: 0 bases; J trimming: 3 bases; junction bases outside the gene matches: 0. CDR3 loop: CASSLVAGDTGELFF. The CDR3 bases are TGCGCCAGCAGCTTGGTAGCGGGGGACACCGGGGAGCTGTTTTTT.

This clonotype came up once. An end of the junction differs from the germline gene, which may be a read error. The V and J genes are TRBV5-1 and TRBJ2-5, with D perhaps matching TRBD1 or TRBD2 (6 bases each). CDR3 size: 14 residues. Germline CDR1 reads SGHRS; CDR2 reads YFSETQ. The CDR3 reads CASSLGGNQETQHF. In DNA form, the CDR3 reads TGCGCCAGCAGCCTGGGGGGCAACCAAGAGACCCAGCACTTC.

The table lists this clonotype with many counts. The rearrangement uses TRBV12-3 or TRBV12-4 and TRBJ1-6; TRBD1 aligns across 9 bases. This CDR3 has 14 amino acids. V shed 5 bases and J 17 bases; nucleotides not matched to a gene: 13. The CDR3 DNA reads as TGTGCCAGCAGTATCACAGGGGGCAACTCAATAATCCACTTT. It encodes CASSITGGNSIIHF.

J is TRBJ1-1 and V is TRBV5-1; D remains ambiguous. CDR3 length: 13 residues. V lost 0 bases to trimming and J lost 6 bases, with 9 bases between them. The V gene's germline CDR1 is SGHRS and CDR2 YFSETQ. The CDR3 DNA sequence: TGCGCCAGCAGCTTGGAACCGAAGGCTGAAGCTTTCTTT. Translated: CASSLEPKAEAFF.

The rearrangement joins TRBV6-2 or TRBV6-3 to TRBJ1-6; D call uncertain. The CDR3 loop spans 18 amino acids. V shed 2 bases and J shed 0 bases, with 14 bases lying between them. Germline V gene sequence: CDR1 MNHEY, CDR2 SVGEGT. CDR3 sequence (DNA): TGTGCCAGCAGTTACCCGAAGGGCGGAAGCTCCTATAATTCACCCCTCCACTTT. Translated, it gives CASSYPKGGSSYNSPLHF.

The chain joins TRBV20-1 to TRBJ1-1; D is uncertain. V was pared by 1 base and J by 6 bases, with 9 bases between. The V gene's germline CDR1 is DFQATT and CDR2 SNEGSKA (reference sequence). The CDR3 is made up of 12 amino acids. The CDR3 DNA reads as TGCAGTGCTAGAGTTGGTGCCCCTGAAGCTTTCTTT. It translates to CSARVGAPEAFF.

This clonotype was found a few times. The chain carries TRBV10-2 and TRBJ2-7; TRBD1 is a possible D gene (6 bases). This CDR3 has 13 residues. The V and J ends lost 6 bases and 3 bases respectively, with 12 bases between them. The germline CDR1 and CDR2 sequences are WSHSY and SAAADI. The CDR3 nucleotides are TGCGCCAGCAGCATGGGGGCACGCTACGAGCAGTACTTC. Protein sequence: CASSMGARYEQYF.

This chain links TRBV5-1 with TRBJ1-2; D possibly corresponds to TRBD1 (6 bases). V was clipped by 4 bases and J by 4 bases, with 17 bases between them. Germline V lookup: CDR1 SGHRS, CDR2 YFSETQ. The CDR3 extends over 15 amino acids. The CDR3 sequence: CASSPDGGRVYGYTF. The DNA of the CDR3 is TGCGCCAGCAGCCCAGATGGGGGGCGCGTCTATGGCTACACCTTC. The full variable domain, completed using reference TRBV5-1 and TRBJ1-2, is KAGVTQTPRYLIKTRGQQVTLSCSPISGHRSVSWYQQTPGQGLQFLFEYFSETQRNKGNFPGRFSGRQFSNSRSEMNVSTLELGDSALYLCASSPDGGRVYGYTFGSGTRLTVV.

This clonotype turned up a few times. This sequence joins TRBV30 and TRBJ2-4; D remains unclear. Trimming left V 2 bases short and J 6 bases short, with 8 bases between. The CDR3 extends over 12 amino acids. CDR1 is GTSNPN and CDR2 is SVGIG in the germline V gene (reference sequence). The CDR3 sequence: CAWSKVVNIQYF. The CDR3, as DNA: TGTGCCTGGAGTAAGGTCGTAAACATTCAGTACTTC.

Points on this clonotype: This may arise from a read error, as a much more abundant clone is one base away. The chain employs TRBV6-5 and TRBJ2-1; tentative D call: TRBD1 (6 bases). Looked up from germline, CDR1 is MNHEY and CDR2 is SVGAGI. The CDR3 consists of 16 residues. As DNA, the CDR3 is TGTGCCAGCAGTCGCCTGCGGACAGCTGGAGGAAATGAGCGGTTCTTC. Its protein product is CASSRLRTAGGNERFF.

The J gene is TRBJ2-1, the V gene TRBV6-5, with 16 bases fitting TRBD2. CDR3 length: 16 amino acids. Germline V gene sequence: CDR1 MNHEY, CDR2 SVGAGI. V lost 4 bases to trimming and J lost 10 bases; unmatched junction nucleotides: 7. The CDR3 here is CASSSGTSGGVREQFF. As DNA, the CDR3 is TGTGCCAGCAGTTCCGGGACTAGCGGGGGGGTCCGGGAGCAGTTCTTC.

This clonotype has at least ten counts. The rearrangement links TRBV6-5 to TRBJ1-6; D gene ambiguous. CDR3 size: 13 residues. With 2 bases removed from V and 8 bases from J, the gap between germline ends came to 7 bases. Germline V gives CDR1 MNHEY, CDR2 SVGAGI. The CDR3 coding sequence is TGTGCCAGCAGTTACAGGGTTGATTCACCCCTCCACTTT. It encodes CASSYRVDSPLHF.

This clonotype appeared many times. This clone may be a read error of a much larger clone one base away. The chain uses TRBV6-5 and TRBJ2-7, with 10 positions matching TRBD2. V trimming: 5 bases; J trimming: 7 bases; junction bases outside the gene matches: 11. The CDR3 runs 15 residues. The germline CDR1 and CDR2 sequences are MNHEY and SVGAGI. CDR3 amino acids: CASSPTSGVYNEQYF. In DNA, the CDR3 is TGTGCCAGCAGTCCCACTAGCGGGGTGTACAATGAGCAGTACTTC.

This clonotype appeared a few times. The chain uses TRBV30 and TRBJ1-1; D is perhaps TRBD1 (5 bases). This CDR3 is built from 15 residues. Per the germline V gene, CDR1 is GTSNPN and CDR2 is SVGIG (reference sequence). Trimming stripped 1 base from V and 2 bases from J, with 14 bases between. The CDR3 DNA follows: TGTGCCTGGAGTGATTTTGGGGGGTCTAACACTGAAGCTTTCTTT. Translating it yields CAWSDFGGSNTEAFF.

The chain links TRBV5-1 to TRBJ1-1, with 8 bases that match TRBD1. The V and J ends lost 2 bases and 1 base, in that order; junction bases with no gene match: 10. CDR3 size: 17 residues. Germline lookup yields CDR1 SGHRS and CDR2 YFSETQ. The CDR3 is CASSFGLRTGKNTEAFF. The CDR3 DNA reads as TGCGCCAGCAGCTTTGGTCTAAGGACAGGGAAGAACACTGAAGCTTTCTTT.

The chain is built from TRBV12-3 or TRBV12-4 and TRBJ1-5; D perhaps matches TRBD1 (6 bases). The CDR3 contains 15 residues. V lost 2 bases to trimming and J lost 6 bases, with 14 bases between them. The CDR3 nucleotides are TGTGCCAGCAGTTTAAACAGGGTGGGAGGTCAGCCCCAGCATTTT. Its translation: CASSLNRVGGQPQHF.

This clonotype was counted ten times or more. One base away lies a much larger clone, so this may be a sequencing read error. The rearrangement uses TRBV10-3 and TRBJ2-1, with TRBD1 as a possible D gene (6 bases). The CDR3 is 14 residues long. Germline CDR1 ENHRY, CDR2 SYGVKD. With 6 bases removed from V and 6 bases from J, the gap between germline ends came to 15 bases. CDR3 residues: CAIREGGQSNEQFF. CDR3 bases: TGTGCCATCAGGGAAGGGGGTCAGTCCAATGAGCAGTTCTTC.